This record concerns one T cell receptor beta chain sequence. The assay was run at deep level. Data came from immunoSEQ multiplex PCR; TCRdb stores just in-frame clones and leaves some out. The sample holds over a million clones; about four fifths are singletons and the top ten take 0.61%. These data are taken from a study of shared clonotypes between healthy human individuals. The CDR3 is 16 residues long. V was clipped by 1 base and J by 4 bases, with 17 bases between them. Germline V CDR1 and CDR2: SGHNT, YYREEE (reference sequence). This TCR derives from a young man in good health. Some clones in this sample may be carry-over from other donors' samples. This chain uses TRBV5-4 with TRBJ2-5; either TRBD1 or TRBD2 may supply D (5 bases each). Sequenced input: memory CD4+ T cells from PBMCs. Subset meaning: CD45RA-negative fraction. CDR3 nucleotide sequence: TGTGCCAGCAGCTTGAGAGGGGACCCTTTCTCAGAGACCCAGTACTTC. Translation gives CASSLRGDPFSETQYF.